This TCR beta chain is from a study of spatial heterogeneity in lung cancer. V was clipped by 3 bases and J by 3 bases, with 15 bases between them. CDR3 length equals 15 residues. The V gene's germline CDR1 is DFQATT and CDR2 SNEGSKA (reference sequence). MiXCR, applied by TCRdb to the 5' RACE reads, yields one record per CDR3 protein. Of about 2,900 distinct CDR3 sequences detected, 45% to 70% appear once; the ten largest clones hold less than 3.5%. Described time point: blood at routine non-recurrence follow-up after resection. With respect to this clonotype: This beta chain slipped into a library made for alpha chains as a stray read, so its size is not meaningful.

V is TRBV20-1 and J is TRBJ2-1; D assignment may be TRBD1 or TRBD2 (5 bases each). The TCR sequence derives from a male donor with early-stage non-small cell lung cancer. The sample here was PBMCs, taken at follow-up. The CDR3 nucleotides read TGCAGTGCTAGTAGGGGCAGGGACCTCTACAATGAGCAGTTCTTC. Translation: CSASRGRDLYNEQFF.